This passage covers 5 T cell receptor beta chains from one sample sequenced in a study of cytomegalovirus exposure and HLA in healthy donors. PCR involved 60 Vbeta and 13 Jbeta primers. The assay was immunoSEQ multiplex PCR, and TCRdb's table has in-frame clones only and misses some. Among about 140,000 clones listed, about 80% were seen once. The source material was PBMCs. These receptor sequences come from a man in his forties in good health and CMV-seronegative.

This chain connects TRBV5-1 to TRBJ1-4, with a weak D call TRBD1 (5 bases). The CDR3 runs 15 residues. Per germline, CDR1 SGHRS and CDR2 YFSETQ. Trimming took off 3 bases at V and 3 bases at J, with 12 bases between the two ends. CDR3 region: CASSSTPGPNEKLFF. The DNA of the CDR3 is TGCGCCAGCAGCTCCACCCCAGGGCCTAATGAAAAACTGTTTTTT.

The CDR3: CASSEDSRVAGTDTQYF. The CDR3 DNA reads TGTGCCAGCAGTGAAGACTCTCGGGTAGCTGGCACAGATACGCAGTATTTT. The chain links TRBV2 to TRBJ2-3; D remains ambiguous. Germline assignment: CDR1 SNHLY and CDR2 FYNNEI. V shed 1 base and J shed 1 base, with 15 bases lying between them. The CDR3 covers 17 residues.

The V and J genes are TRBV5-1 and TRBJ2-3; 8 bases fit TRBD2. The germline CDR1 and CDR2 sequences are SGHRS and YFSETQ. The V gene end was trimmed by 0 bases and the J gene end by 5 bases; junction bases not matched to a gene: 2. The CDR3 runs to 14 residues. This CDR3 is CASSLETSEDTQYF. The DNA of the CDR3 is TGCGCCAGCAGCTTGGAGACTAGCGAAGATACGCAGTATTTT. The whole variable domain, filled in from reference TRBV5-1 and TRBJ2-3, reads KAGVTQTPRYLIKTRGQQVTLSCSPISGHRSVSWYQQTPGQGLQFLFEYFSETQRNKGNFPGRFSGRQFSNSRSEMNVSTLELGDSALYLCASSLETSEDTQYFGPGTRLTVL.

The chain is built from TRBV28 and TRBJ1-5; TRBD1 is a possible D gene (5 bases). The CDR3 loop spans 13 amino acids. The V gene lost 8 bases and the J gene lost 6 bases, with 14 bases spanning the gap. Germline CDR1 reads MDHEN; CDR2 reads SYDVKM. The CDR3 DNA reads as TGTGCCAGCGAAGGGGCGGTGAGTCAGCCCCAGCATTTT. Its protein product is CASEGAVSQPQHF.

The V and J genes are TRBV30 and TRBJ1-1, with 7 positions matching TRBD1. Germline V CDR1 and CDR2: GTSNPN, SVGIG (reference sequence). The CDR3 has 14 amino acids. The J segment lost 1 base and the V segment lost 6 bases, leaving 8 bases of the junction unmatched. The chain's CDR3 is CACGKTGRNTEAFF. The DNA of the CDR3 is TGTGCCTGTGGAAAGACAGGGAGGAACACTGAAGCTTTCTTT.